A single T cell receptor (beta chain) is shown here with its context. The antigen remains unidentified. A second PCR of about 7 to 12 cycles used a sample-barcoded 5' primer and a J-beta primer mix. A tag from a template-switch adaptor with 12 random nucleotides marked each cDNA molecule. TCRdb re-derived calls from the 5' RACE reads in MiXCR, one entry per CDR3 protein. The table lists 700,000 or so distinct CDR3 sequences, roughly 20% of them singletons. This sample was included in a study of blood T cells in healthy people across ages. Findings and limits, study-wide: TCR beta diversity per million T cells fell roughly linearly with age.

Isolation per sample recovered at least 7 million PBMCs. Total RNA, at least 5 micrograms per sample, was extracted from PBMCs. CDR1 and CDR2 (germline): LGHDT, YNNKEL (reference sequence). The CDR3 has 17 residues. Trimming left V 5 bases short and J 5 bases short, with 21 bases between. The receptor was isolated from a man between 65 and 80 years old in good health. The chain employs TRBV3-1 and TRBJ1-4; tentative D call: TRBD1 (5 bases). The sample taken for sequencing was blood. The CDR3 loop reads CASSARGRALPNEKLFF. In nucleotides, the CDR3 is TGTGCCAGCAGCGCCCGGGGCAGGGCGCTACCAAATGAAAAACTGTTTTTT.